These 23 T cell receptor beta chains originate from one sample sequenced in a study of T cells in women clearing cervical HPV infection. The method was immunoSEQ multiplex PCR; TCRdb's version includes in-frame clones alone and lacks a portion of them. In total, the table holds some 30,000 clones. What was sequenced was blood buffy coat. Receptors originate from a woman aged 18-70 years with a cervical HPV16 infection that either progressed to CIN3+ or cleared (not recorded which).

As to this clone: The read falls 3 residues short of the CDR3 end, and the missing part is taken from the germline J gene. This rearrangement joins TRBV2 to TRBJ2-2; TRBD2 matches at 10 bases. Per the germline V gene, CDR1 is SNHLY and CDR2 is FYNNEI. This CDR3 has 16 residues. Trimming took 4 bases from V and 4 from J; bases not matched to a gene: 6. CDR3 DNA, as far as it was read: TGTGCCAGCAGTGCCTTAGCGGGGGGTTCCACCGGGGAG. This translates into CASSALAGGSTGE. The CDR3 as a whole reads CASSALAGGSTGELFF.

A remark on this clone: The junction departs from the called germline gene at one end, perhaps through a read error. Read sequence stops 3 residues before the CDR3 end, and the germline J gene provides the missing end. The chain joins TRBV10-1 to TRBJ1-1; TRBD1 is a possible D gene (5 bases). Germline V lookup: CDR1 WNHNN, CDR2 SYGVQD (reference sequence). The CDR3 has 15 amino acids. The covered CDR3 bases are TGCGCCAGCAGTGAGTCTGCCAGGGAAAACACTGAC. It yields the protein CASSESARENTD. The complete CDR3 reads CASSESARENTDAFF.

Worth noting for this clone: The read finishes 3 residues shy of the CDR3 end, and the germline J gene is used to complete it. The chain is built from TRBV2 and TRBJ1-6, with D tentatively TRBD1 (5 bases). With 4 bases removed from V and 9 bases from J, the gap between germline ends came to 13 bases. This CDR3 is built from 14 residues. Germline CDR1 and CDR2: SNHLY and FYNNEI. This CDR3 reads CASSGQGGGSPLHF. The part of the CDR3 DNA that was read is TGTGCCAGCAGTGGCCAGGGTGGCGGTTCACCC.

For this clone: An end of the junction does not agree with germline; a read error may underlie this. Coverage ceases 3 residues before the CDR3 finishes, and the germline J gene fills in the end. Other DNA sequences in the same sample also yield this CDR3. The chain has TRBV7-9 and TRBJ1-3; no firm D call. The CDR3 length is 14 residues. The germline CDR1 and CDR2 sequences are SEHNR and FQNEAQ (reference sequence). The CDR3 sequence is CASSPERAGNTIYF. The sequenced part of the CDR3 DNA is TGTGCCAGCAGCCCGGAAAGGGCTGGAAACACT.

Worth noting for this clone: The missing CDR3 end, 3 residues past where the read stops, is filled in from the germline J gene. This chain joins TRBV7-6 and TRBJ1-2, with D maybe TRBD1 (6 bases). Germline V gene sequence: CDR1 SGHVS, CDR2 FNYEAQ. This CDR3 comprises 13 residues. This CDR3 reads CASSEDEQGTYTF. CDR3 DNA (partial): TGTGCCAGCAGCGAAGACGAACAGGGTACC.

In the case of this clone: The read gets to within 3 residues of the CDR3 end, and the germline J gene fills in the rest. This chain connects TRBV5-1 to TRBJ2-1; 10 positions match TRBD2. This CDR3 has 15 residues. CDR1 is SGHRS and CDR2 is YFSETQ in the germline V gene. V lost 2 bases and J lost 8; bases outside the gene matches: 7. Incomplete CDR3 DNA: TGCGCCAGCAGCTTCGGGCTAGCGGGGGCCTATGAG. The encoded protein is CASSFGLAGAYE. The entire CDR3 is CASSFGLAGAYEQFF.

For this clone: The read terminates 3 residues ahead of where the CDR3 ends, so the germline J gene completes it. V usage is TRBV7-2 and J usage is TRBJ2-3, with D maybe TRBD1 (5 bases). Germline assignment: CDR1 SGHTA and CDR2 FQGNSA. Trimming pared 5 bases from V and 6 bases from J, leaving 15 bases between. There are 14 residues in the CDR3. The CDR3 bases that were read are TGTGCCAGCAGCCCCGGAAGTAAGGGGGATACG. Its protein product is CASSPGSKGDT. The whole CDR3 region reads CASSPGSKGDTQYF.

Concerning this clone: The read halts 3 residues ahead of the CDR3 end, with the missing end drawn from the germline J gene. The chain has TRBV12-3 or TRBV12-4 and TRBJ2-2, with 8 bases lining up with TRBD1. This CDR3 contains 15 residues. This CDR3 reads CASRRDRLTTWALFF. The CDR3 DNA, read in part, is TGTGCCAGCAGGAGGGACAGGCTGACGACGTGGGCG.

As regards this clone: Sequencing ends 3 residues short of the CDR3 end; the germline J gene provides the rest. V usage is TRBV20-1 and J usage is TRBJ2-4; 9 bases fit TRBD1. The CDR3 sequence is 15 residues long. Looked up from germline, CDR1 is DFQATT and CDR2 is SNEGSKA (reference sequence). Here the CDR3 reads CSVPLQTGGFYGQYF. The CDR3 DNA, read in part, is TGCAGTGTTCCTTTACAGACAGGGGGATTCTATGGT.

Comments on this clone: The read stops 3 residues short of the end of the CDR3; the missing end is completed from the germline J gene. The gene calls are TRBV18 and TRBJ1-1, with TRBD1 as a possible D gene (6 bases). The CDR3 covers 15 residues. Germline CDR1 KGHSH, CDR2 LQKENI. Partial CDR3 DNA: TGTGCCAGCTCACCACGGGTCAGGGGAGGCGAGACC. Its protein is CASSPRVRGGET. From start to end, the CDR3 is CASSPRVRGGETAFF.

With respect to this clone: The read stops 3 residues short of the end of the CDR3; the missing end is completed from the germline J gene. The V gene is TRBV19, the J gene TRBJ1-1; TRBD1 aligns across 9 bases. Trimming took 6 bases from V and 6 from J; bases not matched to a gene: 8. CDR3 length equals 14 residues. CDR1 and CDR2 from the germline V gene are LNHDA and SQIVND (reference sequence). The CDR3 is CASRPTGGDSEAFF. Incomplete CDR3 DNA: TGTGCCAGTAGGCCGACAGGGGGGGACTCTGAA.

Notes on this clone: Read sequence stops 3 residues before the CDR3 end, and the germline J gene provides the missing end. The gene calls are TRBV18 and TRBJ1-2, with 9 bases that match TRBD1. The junction had 7 bases not matched to a gene; V was cut back by 5 bases and J by 6 bases. The length of the CDR3 is 14 residues. Germline assignment: CDR1 KGHSH and CDR2 LQKENI. The part of the CDR3 DNA that was read is TGTGCCAGCTCAATACAGGGGGCGCAGAATGGC. It is translated as CASSIQGAQNG. The CDR3 as a whole reads CASSIQGAQNGYTF.

A note on this clone: The read terminates 3 residues ahead of where the CDR3 ends, so the germline J gene completes it. The chain has TRBV9 and TRBJ1-1; D is possibly TRBD1 (5 bases). This CDR3 is built from 14 residues. V gave up 4 bases and J gave up 4 bases, with 14 bases separating them. In germline, CDR1 is SGDLS, CDR2 YYNGEE. CDR3 in amino acids: CASSLGRGSTEAFF. The sequenced part of the CDR3 DNA is TGTGCCAGCAGCTTAGGGAGGGGCTCCACTGAA. The full variable domain, with the rest looked up from reference TRBV9 and TRBJ1-1, is DSGVTQTPKHLITATGQRVTLRCSPRSGDLSVYWYQQSLDQGLQFLIQYYNGEERAKGNILERFSAQQFPDLHSELNLSSLELGDSALYFCASSLGRGSTEAFFGQGTRLTVV.

With respect to this clone: An end of the junction does not agree with germline; a read error may underlie this. Sequencing ends 3 residues short of the CDR3 end; the germline J gene provides the rest. Different DNA sequences within this sample yield the same CDR3. The chain links TRBV20-1 to TRBJ1-3; TRBD1 matches at 8 bases. The CDR3 covers 13 residues. Per the germline V gene, CDR1 is DFQATT and CDR2 is SNEGSKA (reference sequence). CDR3 DNA (partial): TGCAGTGCCAAGGACAGGGTCACGAACACG. This gives the protein CSAKDRVTNT. The full CDR3 protein reads CSAKDRVTNTIYF.

The CDR3 DNA, read in part, is TGCGCCAGCAGCCTACAGGACTACACAGATACG. It translates to CASSLQDYTDT. The whole CDR3 region reads CASSLQDYTDTQYF. The chain links TRBV5-1 to TRBJ2-3; D perhaps matches TRBD2 (6 bases). The read is 3 residues too short to cover the CDR3 end, so that end is filled in from the germline J gene. The germline CDR1 and CDR2 sequences are SGHRS and YFSETQ. The V end lost 4 bases, the J end lost 2 bases, and 11 bases lay between the germline ends. This CDR3 has 14 residues. Full variable domain (remainder filled in from reference TRBV5-1 and TRBJ2-3): KAGVTQTPRYLIKTRGQQVTLSCSPISGHRSVSWYQQTPGQGLQFLFEYFSETQRNKGNFPGRFSGRQFSNSRSEMNVSTLELGDSALYLCASSLQDYTDTQYFGPGTRLTVL.

Worth noting for this clone: The junction departs from the called germline gene at one end, perhaps through a read error. The CDR3 DNA, read in part, is TGTGTCAGCAGTGACTTGGGGGACTCAGGCACCGGGGAG. This encodes CVSSDLGDSGTGE. The whole CDR3 sequence reads CVSSDLGDSGTGELFF. The gene calls are TRBV6-4 and TRBJ2-2; D is perhaps TRBD2 (6 bases). The missing CDR3 end, 3 residues past where the read stops, is filled in from the germline J gene. Germline values: CDR1 MRHNA, CDR2 SNTAGT. The CDR3 has 16 amino acids.

On this clone itself: The read ends 3 residues early relative to the CDR3; the germline J gene fills the gap. J is TRBJ2-7 and V is TRBV7-9, with D possibly being TRBD2 (7 bases). Germline values: CDR1 SEHNR, CDR2 FQNEAQ (reference sequence). Trimming took 5 bases from V and 6 from J, leaving 14 bases between them. The CDR3 is 13 amino acids. The sequenced CDR3 bases are TGTGCCAGCAGCCGCGGGGGCGCTTTCGAG. This translates into CASSRGGAFE. The CDR3 reads in full as CASSRGGAFEQYF. The variable domain in full, completed from reference TRBV7-9 and TRBJ2-7, reads DTGVSQNPRHKITKRGQNVTFRCDPISEHNRLYWYRQTLGQGPEFLTYFQNEAQLEKSRLLSDRFSAERPKGSFSTLEIQRTEQGDSAMYLCASSRGGAFEQYFGPGTRLTVT.

In regard to this clone: The DNA ends 3 residues before the CDR3 does, and the rest of the CDR3 is filled in from the germline J gene. The chain joins TRBV18 to TRBJ1-2; D unresolved. The CDR3 sequence is 13 residues long. Per the germline V gene, CDR1 is KGHSH and CDR2 is LQKENI. The CDR3 DNA, read in part, is TGTGCCAGCTCACCACCCCCACCGGGGGGC. This codes for CASSPPPPGG. In full, the CDR3 reads CASSPPPPGGYTF.

A note on this clone: The read comes to an end 3 residues before the CDR3 does, leaving the germline J gene to fill in the end. This chain connects TRBV5-1 to TRBJ2-1, with D unresolved. Germline V CDR1 and CDR2: SGHRS, YFSETQ. Trimming took 0 bases from V and 3 from J, leaving 10 bases between them. There are 15 residues in the CDR3. The CDR3 bases that were read are TGCGCCAGCAGCTTGGATCCTACTTACTACAATGAG. Its translation: CASSLDPTYYNE. The complete CDR3 reads CASSLDPTYYNEQFF.

On this clone itself: The CDR3 end falls 3 residues outside the read, so it is completed with the germline J gene. The chain is built from TRBV2 and TRBJ1-2; TRBD1 aligns across 7 bases. Germline V gives CDR1 SNHLY, CDR2 FYNNEI. There are 15 residues in the CDR3. V was clipped by 1 base and J by 5 bases; unmatched bases: 7. The CDR3 DNA, read in part, is TGTGCCAGCAGTGAAGTAGGGGGCCAGGGTTATGGC. This sequence encodes CASSEVGGQGYG. The entire CDR3 protein reads CASSEVGGQGYGYTF.

Worth noting for this clone: Read coverage stops 3 residues before the CDR3 terminus; the germline J gene supplies the remainder. This chain connects TRBV18 to TRBJ2-3, with TRBD1 matching 8 bases. The CDR3 length is 16 residues. Germline V gene lookup returns CDR1 KGHSH and CDR2 LQKENI. CDR3 bases read: TGTGCCAGCTCACTGACAGGGGCTTTGAGCAATCAGCCG. It specifies CASSLTGALSNQP. The CDR3 in full is CASSLTGALSNQPQYF.

A word on this clone: The DNA ends 3 residues before the CDR3 does, and the rest of the CDR3 is filled in from the germline J gene. The chain is built from TRBV7-9 and TRBJ2-3; D call uncertain. This CDR3 contains 14 residues. CDR1 and CDR2 from the germline V gene are SEHNR and FQNEAQ (reference sequence). The CDR3 bases that were read are TGTGCCAGCAGCTTAGGTGCAGACTCTAAGACG. It is translated as CASSLGADSKT. The whole CDR3 sequence reads CASSLGADSKTQYF.

In the case of this clone: Read data end 3 residues before the CDR3 end; the end is taken from the germline J gene. The J gene is TRBJ1-5, the V gene TRBV29-1; D is uncertain. The CDR3 consists of 12 residues. The V gene lost 7 bases and the J gene lost 0 bases, with 7 bases spanning the gap. Germline CDR1 and CDR2: SQVTM and ANQGSEA. This chain's CDR3 is CSARYSNQPQHF. The CDR3 DNA, read in part, is TGCAGCGCGCGGTATAGCAATCAGCCC.